This passage covers 32 T cell receptor beta chains from one sample sequenced in a study of cytomegalovirus exposure and HLA in healthy donors. This PCR relied on a set of 60 Vbeta primers and 13 Jbeta primers. Measured with immunoSEQ multiplex PCR; TCRdb has only the in-frame clones, and not every one. In the table there are under 250,000 clones, approximately 82% of which are singletons. The sequenced material came from PBMCs. These receptors were collected from a woman aged 45-65 years in good health and CMV-seropositive.

The chain recombines TRBV5-6 with TRBJ1-2; D is uncertain. The CDR3 consists of 16 residues. V was cut by 1 base and J by 7 bases, with 20 bases left in between. The germline CDR1 and CDR2 sequences are SGHDT and YYEEEE. The CDR3 bases are TGTGCCAGCAGCTTGCCTCTCGGTCGGATGCGGGGTGGCTACACCTTC. Its translation is CASSLPLGRMRGGYTF.

The chain recombines TRBV4-3 with TRBJ1-1; 12 bases are a match to TRBD1. V trimming: 0 bases; J trimming: 4 bases; junction bases outside the gene matches: 6. This CDR3 has 17 amino acids. Germline V lookup: CDR1 LGHNA, CDR2 YSLEER. In DNA form, the CDR3 reads TGCGCCAGCAGCCAAGATGGGACAGGGGGCTTTGGCACTGAAGCTTTCTTT. Its protein product is CASSQDGTGGFGTEAFF.

The chain combines TRBV6-5 with TRBJ2-7, with a tentative D call TRBD2 (7 bases). The CDR3 spans 13 residues. Germline V gene sequence: CDR1 MNHEY, CDR2 SVGAGI. V shed 5 bases and J shed 6 bases, with 14 bases lying between them. The CDR3 bases are TGTGCCAGCAGTACCCCGGGGGGCCGCGAGCAGTACTTC. Translating gives CASSTPGGREQYF.

V is TRBV4-2 and J is TRBJ2-1, with no clear D. The CDR3 contains 13 residues. Trimming removed 1 base from V and 4 bases from J, with 5 bases in between. Germline CDR1 and CDR2: LGHNA and YNFKEQ. CDR3 coding DNA: TGTGCCAGCAGCCAAGCCCGGTACAATGAGCAGTTCTTC. Translated: CASSQARYNEQFF.

The chain carries TRBV19 and TRBJ1-5, with 8 bases lining up with TRBD1. Germline values: CDR1 LNHDA, CDR2 SQIVND (reference sequence). The CDR3 contains 15 residues. Trimming removed 9 bases from V and 5 bases from J; junction bases left unmatched: 12. The CDR3 spells CASKKRDRHHQPQHF. The CDR3 DNA sequence: TGTGCCAGCAAAAAACGGGACAGGCACCATCAGCCCCAGCATTTT.

The chain combines TRBV15 with TRBJ1-1; the D gene is possibly TRBD1 (5 bases). V lost 8 bases and J 0 bases, leaving 10 bases between the germline ends. Per the germline V gene, CDR1 is LNHNV and CDR2 is YYDKDF (reference sequence). This CDR3 has 13 residues. CDR3 region: CATAAGMNTEAFF. DNA of the CDR3: TGTGCCACCGCAGCAGGGATGAACACTGAAGCTTTCTTT.

This chain connects TRBV7-2 to TRBJ2-3; unclear D gene. CDR1 and CDR2 from the germline V gene are SGHTA and FQGNSA. The CDR3 length is 13 residues. Deletions cut 1 base from V and 2 bases from J, with 4 bases between. CDR3 sequence: CASSLVITDTQYF. CDR3 nucleotide sequence: TGTGCCAGCAGCTTAGTAATCACAGATACGCAGTATTTT.

The chain links TRBV13 to TRBJ2-5; 9 bases are a match to TRBD1. The CDR3 is 16 residues long. The junction had 10 bases not matched to a gene; V was cut back by 5 bases and J by 3 bases. CDR1 is PRHDT and CDR2 is FYEKMQ in the germline V gene (reference sequence). CDR3 sequence: CASSHTQGAFEETQYF. DNA of the CDR3: TGTGCCAGCAGCCATACACAGGGGGCATTCGAAGAGACCCAGTACTTC.

The CDR3 DNA reads TGTGCCAGCTCATGGACAGAAGATCAGCCCCAGCATTTT. Residues: CASSWTEDQPQHF. The chain combines TRBV18 with TRBJ1-5, with D possibly TRBD1 on 6 matching bases. This CDR3 spans 13 amino acids. Germline V lookup: CDR1 KGHSH, CDR2 LQKENI. Trimming cost V 5 bases and J 5 bases, with 10 bases left between them.

V is TRBV6-6 and J is TRBJ2-3, with TRBD1 matching over 8 bases. This CDR3 is 15 amino acids long. CDR1 is MNHNY and CDR2 is SVGAGI in the germline V gene (reference sequence). V shed 5 bases and J 1 base; nucleotides not matched to a gene: 5. The CDR3 DNA reads as TGTGCCAGCAGTGCCGGACAGGGTGGCACAGATACGCAGTATTTT. Protein product: CASSAGQGGTDTQYF.

The chain employs TRBV19 and TRBJ1-2; TRBD1 matches 9 bases. CDR1 and CDR2 from the germline V gene are LNHDA and SQIVND (reference sequence). The CDR3 length is 14 residues. After removal of 4 bases from V and 10 bases from J, the junction contained 10 bases not matched to a gene. CDR3: CASSKDRGLGDYTF. DNA of the CDR3: TGTGCCAGTAGTAAGGACAGGGGCCTAGGGGACTACACCTTC.

The chain couples TRBV7-9 to TRBJ1-2; the D is unclear. The V and J ends lost 4 bases and 7 bases respectively, with 19 bases between them. In germline, CDR1 is SEHNR, CDR2 FQNEAQ (reference sequence). The CDR3 spans 15 residues. The CDR3 loop is CASSYNPWQDGGYTF. CDR3 coding DNA: TGTGCCAGCAGCTATAATCCGTGGCAGGATGGTGGCTACACCTTC.

The chain recombines TRBV2 with TRBJ2-7, with D tentatively TRBD2 (6 bases). Between the trimmed V and J ends, which lost 7 bases and 3 bases, there was a span of 16 bases. This CDR3 contains 14 residues. The V gene's germline CDR1 is SNHLY and CDR2 FYNNEI. Here the CDR3 reads CASTPVVAVYEQYF. CDR3 nucleotide sequence: TGTGCCAGCACCCCTGTAGTAGCGGTCTACGAGCAGTACTTC.

V usage is TRBV5-1 and J usage is TRBJ2-2; D is undetermined. The germline V gene has CDR1 SGHRS and CDR2 YFSETQ. Trimming took off 2 bases at V and 2 bases at J, with 4 bases between the two ends. The CDR3 is made up of 13 amino acids. CDR3 sequence (DNA): TGCGCCAGCAGCTTTCTTAACACCGGGGAGCTGTTTTTT. Its translation: CASSFLNTGELFF.

The chain couples TRBV21-1 to TRBJ2-7; the table calls TRBD2, which could not be checked here. TRBV21-1 is a pseudogene segment. This CDR3 has 10 residues. The CDR3 bases are TGTGCCACCCTCCGCTACGAGCAGTACTTC. It translates to CATLRYEQYF.

The V call is TRBV4-3, the J call TRBJ1-1; D unclear. V lost 0 bases and J 5 bases, leaving 13 bases between the germline ends. The CDR3 runs to 15 residues. CDR1 is LGHNA and CDR2 is YSLEER in the germline V gene. In nucleotides, the CDR3 is TGCGCCAGCAGCCAAGAGCCCGCGGGCGTTACTGAAGCTTTCTTT. Amino acids: CASSQEPAGVTEAFF.

The chain joins TRBV5-5 to TRBJ2-1; 10 bases fit TRBD2. Germline CDR1 is SGHKS and CDR2 is YYEKEE (reference sequence). The CDR3 extends over 16 amino acids. The ends lost 3 bases at V and 6 bases at J; junction bases unmatched: 9. CDR3 in amino acids: CASSSAFSGGINEQFF. CDR3 nucleotides: TGTGCCAGCAGCTCGGCCTTTAGCGGGGGGATCAATGAGCAGTTCTTC.

The chain carries TRBV13 and TRBJ2-7; 8 nucleotides agree with TRBD1. CDR1 and CDR2 from the germline V gene are PRHDT and FYEKMQ (reference sequence). The CDR3 extends over 15 amino acids. V gave up 5 bases and J gave up 5 bases; unmatched junction bases: 11. CDR3 bases: TGTGCCAGCAGCGTCGGGACAGGAGGCCTAAACGAGCAGTACTTC. Protein sequence: CASSVGTGGLNEQYF.

This chain links TRBV15 with TRBJ1-2; the D is unclear. The CDR3 contains 14 residues. Per the germline V gene, CDR1 is LNHNV and CDR2 is YYDKDF (reference sequence). The V end was cut by 1 base, the J end by 5 bases, with 11 bases between. Here the CDR3 DNA reads TGTGCCACCAGCAGAGGACTGAGAGAGTATGGCTACACCTTC. This encodes CATSRGLREYGYTF. The full variable domain, completed using reference TRBV15 and TRBJ1-2, is DAMVIQNPRYQVTQFGKPVTLSCSQTLNHNVMYWYQQKSSQAPKLLFHYYDKDFNNEADTPDNFQSRRPNTSFCFLDIRSPGLGDTAMYLCATSRGLREYGYTFGSGTRLTVV.

The chain employs TRBV10-3 and TRBJ1-5; D remains ambiguous. The CDR3 runs 14 residues. Trimming shortened V by 2 bases and J by 2 bases, and 7 bases separated the two germline ends. Looked up from germline, CDR1 is ENHRY and CDR2 is SYGVKD. The CDR3, as DNA: TGTGCCATCAGTGAGCCCGGTGGCAATCAGCCCCAGCATTTT. It codes for CAISEPGGNQPQHF.

This chain uses TRBV6-4 with TRBJ1-1; the match to TRBD1 covers 8 bases. Trimming at V came to 5 bases and at J to 4 bases, leaving 3 bases not matched to a gene. CDR3 length: 13 residues. Germline V gene data show CDR1 as MRHNA and CDR2 as SNTAGT. The CDR3: CASSRTGGTEAFF. DNA of the CDR3: TGTGCCAGCAGTCGCACAGGGGGCACTGAAGCTTTCTTT.

The chain employs TRBV7-2 and TRBJ2-5, with a weak D call TRBD2 (6 bases). V was cut by 4 bases and J by 4 bases, with 10 bases left in between. CDR3 length: 13 residues. Per germline, CDR1 SGHTA and CDR2 FQGNSA. The CDR3 is CASSSGLLETQYF. For the CDR3, the DNA is TGTGCCAGCAGCTCCGGACTACTAGAGACCCAGTACTTC.

J is TRBJ1-1 and V is TRBV6-5, with 7 bases fitting TRBD1. The CDR3 spans 15 residues. The germline V gene has CDR1 MNHEY and CDR2 SVGAGI. J was trimmed by 1 base and V by 6 bases; bases with no gene match: 8. The CDR3 nucleotides are TGTGCCAGCAGGCCCCGACAGGGAGAGAACACTGAAGCTTTCTTT. It translates to CASRPRQGENTEAFF.

The chain links TRBV5-1 to TRBJ2-1, with 13 bases that match TRBD2. The junction had 3 bases not matched to a gene; V was cut back by 4 bases and J by 2 bases. Germline lookup yields CDR1 SGHRS and CDR2 YFSETQ. This CDR3 comprises 16 residues. This CDR3 reads CASSRLAGGTYNEQFF. CDR3 DNA: TGCGCCAGCAGCCGACTAGCGGGGGGTACCTACAATGAGCAGTTCTTC.

The V and J genes are TRBV7-9 and TRBJ1-4; D remains unclear. V shed 4 bases and J shed 0 bases, with 9 bases lying between them. This CDR3 contains 15 residues. CDR1 is SEHNR and CDR2 is FQNEAQ in the germline V gene (reference sequence). CDR3 protein: CASSSTRSTNEKLFF. For the CDR3, the DNA is TGTGCCAGCAGCTCGACCAGGTCAACTAATGAAAAACTGTTTTTT.

This clone was seen only a few times. The sample holds other DNA sequences that translate to the same CDR3. The V and J genes are TRBV5-6 and TRBJ2-1; D unresolved. Germline loops: CDR1 SGHDT, CDR2 YYEEEE. This CDR3 comprises 12 residues. V was cut by 2 bases and J by 4 bases, with 4 bases left in between. This CDR3 is CASSFRYNEQFF. As DNA, the CDR3 is TGTGCCAGCAGCTTTCGGTACAATGAGCAGTTCTTC.

Only a few counts were recorded for this clone. The V and J genes are TRBV7-2 and TRBJ2-7; possibly TRBD1 for D (6 bases). The CDR3 is made up of 13 amino acids. The germline V gene has CDR1 SGHTA and CDR2 FQGNSA. The V and J ends lost 2 bases and 4 bases respectively, with 9 bases between them. The CDR3, as DNA: TGTGCCAGCAGCTTAACAGGGTTTTACGAGCAGTACTTC. Encoded protein: CASSLTGFYEQYF.

This chain joins TRBV27 and TRBJ1-1; TRBD1 aligns across 8 bases. V shed 3 bases, J shed 1 base, and the junction held 4 bases outside the gene matches. Germline V gene lookup returns CDR1 MNHEY and CDR2 SMNVEV (reference sequence). The CDR3 consists of 15 residues. The CDR3: CASSFRTGQNTEAFF. CDR3 sequence (DNA): TGTGCCAGCAGTTTTAGGACAGGGCAGAACACTGAAGCTTTCTTT.

V usage is TRBV29-1 and J usage is TRBJ2-3; 10 nucleotides align to TRBD2. V lost 5 bases to trimming and J lost 3 bases; unmatched junction nucleotides: 11. The CDR3 totals 16 residues. Germline CDR1 and CDR2: SQVTM and ANQGSEA. The CDR3 nucleotides are TGCAGCGTTCCCCCTAGCGGGGGCGGGGGAACAGATACGCAGTATTTT. Residues: CSVPPSGGGGTDTQYF.

This sequence joins TRBV2 and TRBJ1-2; 8 bases match TRBD1. The length of the CDR3 is 13 residues. The germline V gene encodes CDR1 SNHLY and CDR2 FYNNEI. J was trimmed by 4 bases and V by 9 bases; bases with no gene match: 7. CDR3 DNA sequence: TGTGCCAGAGAGAGAGGACAGGGCTATGGCTACACCTTC. Translation gives CARERGQGYGYTF.

The rearrangement links TRBV19 to TRBJ1-1, with D possibly TRBD1 on 6 matching bases. V dropped 2 bases and J dropped 11 bases, with 12 bases sitting between them. CDR3 length equals 12 residues. Germline values: CDR1 LNHDA, CDR2 SQIVND (reference sequence). The DNA of the CDR3 is TGTGCCAGTAGTATAAGCAGGGGTAGGGCTTTCTTT. This gives the protein CASSISRGRAFF.

J is TRBJ2-7 and V is TRBV2, with 10 bases that match TRBD1. This CDR3 has 14 residues. J gave up 2 bases and V 4 bases, and 2 bases lay outside the gene matches. Germline CDR1 SNHLY, CDR2 FYNNEI. CDR3 DNA sequence: TGTGCCAGCAGTGGACAGGGGGCGGCCTACGAGCAGTACTTC. This sequence encodes CASSGQGAAYEQYF.